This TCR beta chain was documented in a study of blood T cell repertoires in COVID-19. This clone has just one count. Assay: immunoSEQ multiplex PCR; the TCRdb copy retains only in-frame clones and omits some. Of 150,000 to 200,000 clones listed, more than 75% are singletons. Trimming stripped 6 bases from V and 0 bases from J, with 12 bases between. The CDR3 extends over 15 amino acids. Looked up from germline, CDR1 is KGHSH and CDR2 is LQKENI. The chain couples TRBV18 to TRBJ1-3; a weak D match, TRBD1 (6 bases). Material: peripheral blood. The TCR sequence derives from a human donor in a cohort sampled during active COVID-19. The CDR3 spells CASSPGQYSGNTIYF. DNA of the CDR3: TGTGCCAGCTCCCCAGGACAGTACTCTGGAAACACCATATATTTT.